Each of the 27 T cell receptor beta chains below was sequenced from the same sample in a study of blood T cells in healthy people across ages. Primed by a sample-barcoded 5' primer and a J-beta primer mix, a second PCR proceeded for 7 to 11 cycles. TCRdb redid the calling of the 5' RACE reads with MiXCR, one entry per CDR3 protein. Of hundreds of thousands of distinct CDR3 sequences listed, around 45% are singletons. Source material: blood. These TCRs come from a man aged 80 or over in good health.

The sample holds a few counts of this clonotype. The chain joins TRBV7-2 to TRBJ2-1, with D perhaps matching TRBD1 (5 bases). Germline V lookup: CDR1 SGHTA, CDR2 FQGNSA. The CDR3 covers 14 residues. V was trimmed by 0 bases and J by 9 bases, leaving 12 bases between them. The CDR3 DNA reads TGTGCCAGCAGCTTAGCTGGGGAAAGGGGTGAGCAGTTCTTC. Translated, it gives CASSLAGERGEQFF.

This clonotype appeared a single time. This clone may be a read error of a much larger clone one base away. CDR3 sequence (DNA): TGTGCCAGCAGCACCAGGGTTTACAATGAGCAGTACTTC. Amino acid sequence: CASSTRVYNEQYF. The gene calls are TRBV7-2 and TRBJ2-7, with D maybe TRBD1 (5 bases). Germline CDR1 and CDR2: SGHTA and FQGNSA. V lost 5 bases and J 7 bases, leaving 15 bases between the germline ends. This CDR3 spans 13 amino acids.

The CDR3 sequence is CASRTSSGRILTDTQYF. The CDR3 nucleotides read TGTGCCAGCAGAACCTCTAGCGGGAGGATTCTCACAGATACGCAGTATTTT. The J gene is TRBJ2-3, the V gene TRBV27; 11 bases line up with TRBD2. The CDR3 consists of 17 residues. Trimming at V came to 6 bases and at J to 2 bases, leaving 10 bases not matched to a gene. The V gene's germline CDR1 is MNHEY and CDR2 SMNVEV (reference sequence).

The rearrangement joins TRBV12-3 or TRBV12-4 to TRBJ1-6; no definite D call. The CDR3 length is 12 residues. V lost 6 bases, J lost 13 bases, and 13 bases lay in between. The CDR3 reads CASRAEPRPLHF. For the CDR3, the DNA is TGTGCCAGCAGAGCTGAGCCGCGGCCCCTCCACTTT.

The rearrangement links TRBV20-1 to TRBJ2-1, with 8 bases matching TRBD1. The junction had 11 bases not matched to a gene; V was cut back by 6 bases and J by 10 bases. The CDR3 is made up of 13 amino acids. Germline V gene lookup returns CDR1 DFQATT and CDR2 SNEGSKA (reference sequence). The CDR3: CSALGQGAREQFF. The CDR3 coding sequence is TGCAGTGCCCTAGGTCAGGGGGCAAGGGAGCAGTTCTTC.

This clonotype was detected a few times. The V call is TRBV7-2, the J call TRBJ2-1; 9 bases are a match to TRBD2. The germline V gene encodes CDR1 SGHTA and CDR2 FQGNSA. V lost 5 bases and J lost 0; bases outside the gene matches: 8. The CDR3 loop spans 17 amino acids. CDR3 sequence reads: CASSPNAGGSSYNEQFF. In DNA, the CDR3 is TGTGCCAGCAGCCCTAACGCGGGAGGGAGCTCCTACAATGAGCAGTTCTTC.

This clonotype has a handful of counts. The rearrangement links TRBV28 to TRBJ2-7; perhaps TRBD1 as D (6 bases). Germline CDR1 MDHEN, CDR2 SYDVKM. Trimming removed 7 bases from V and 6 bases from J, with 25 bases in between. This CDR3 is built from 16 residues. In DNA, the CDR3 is TGTGCCAGCAAGGGAATTAAGACAGGTCGATACCGCGAGCAGTACTTC. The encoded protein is CASKGIKTGRYREQYF.

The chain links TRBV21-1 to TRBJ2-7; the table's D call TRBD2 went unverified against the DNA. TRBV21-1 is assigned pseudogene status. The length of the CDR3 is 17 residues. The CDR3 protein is CASSGGLAGGISYKQYF. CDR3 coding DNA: TGTGCCAGCAGCGGCGGACTAGCGGGAGGGATCTCCTACAAGCAGTACTTC.

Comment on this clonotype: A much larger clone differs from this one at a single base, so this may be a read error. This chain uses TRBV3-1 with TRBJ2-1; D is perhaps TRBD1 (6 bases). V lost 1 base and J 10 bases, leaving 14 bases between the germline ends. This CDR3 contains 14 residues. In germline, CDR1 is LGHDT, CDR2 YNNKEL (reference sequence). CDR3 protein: CASSQVDRRKEQFF. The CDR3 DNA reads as TGTGCCAGCAGCCAAGTCGACAGGAGAAAGGAGCAGTTCTTC.

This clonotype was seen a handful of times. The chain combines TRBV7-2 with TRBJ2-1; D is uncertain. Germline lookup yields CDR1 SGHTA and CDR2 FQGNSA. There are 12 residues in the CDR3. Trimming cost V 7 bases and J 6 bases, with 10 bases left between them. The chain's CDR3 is CASTPRTNEQFF. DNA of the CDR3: TGTGCCAGCACCCCTAGGACCAATGAGCAGTTCTTC.

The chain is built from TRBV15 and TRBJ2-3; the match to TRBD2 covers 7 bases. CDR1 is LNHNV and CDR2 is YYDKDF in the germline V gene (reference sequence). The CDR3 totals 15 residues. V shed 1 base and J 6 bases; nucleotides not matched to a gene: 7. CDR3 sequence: CATSRVLAFLDTQYF. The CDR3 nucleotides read TGTGCCACCAGCAGAGTACTAGCGTTTTTGGATACGCAGTATTTT.

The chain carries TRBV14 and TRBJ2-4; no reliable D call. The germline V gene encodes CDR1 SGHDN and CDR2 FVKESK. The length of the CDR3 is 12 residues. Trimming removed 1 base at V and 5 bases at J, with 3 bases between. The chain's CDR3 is CASSQGENIQYF. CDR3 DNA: TGTGCCAGCAGCCAAGGTGAAAACATTCAGTACTTC.

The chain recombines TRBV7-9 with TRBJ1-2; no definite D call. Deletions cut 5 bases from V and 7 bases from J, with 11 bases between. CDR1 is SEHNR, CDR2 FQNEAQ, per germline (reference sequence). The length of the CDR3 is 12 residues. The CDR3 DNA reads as TGTGCCAGCAGCCCCATGGGATCTGGCTACACCTTC. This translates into CASSPMGSGYTF.

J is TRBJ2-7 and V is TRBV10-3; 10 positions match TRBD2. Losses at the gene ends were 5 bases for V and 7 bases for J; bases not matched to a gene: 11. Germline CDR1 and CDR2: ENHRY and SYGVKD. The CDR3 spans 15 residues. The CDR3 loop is CAISYNSGRYNEQYF. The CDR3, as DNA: TGTGCCATCAGTTACAATAGCGGGAGGTACAATGAGCAGTACTTC.

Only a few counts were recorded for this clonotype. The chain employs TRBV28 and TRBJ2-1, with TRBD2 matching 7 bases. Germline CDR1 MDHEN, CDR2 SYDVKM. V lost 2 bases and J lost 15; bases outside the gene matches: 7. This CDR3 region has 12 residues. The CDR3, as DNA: TGTGCCAGCAGTTTACGGCGGGAGTCTTCGTTCTTC. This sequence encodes CASSLRRESSFF.

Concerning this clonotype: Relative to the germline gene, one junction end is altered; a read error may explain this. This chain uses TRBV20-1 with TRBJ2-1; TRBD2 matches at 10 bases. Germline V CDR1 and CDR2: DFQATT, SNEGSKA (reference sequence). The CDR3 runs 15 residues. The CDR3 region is CSEIQSGRAYNEQFF. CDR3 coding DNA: TGCAGTGAAATTCAAAGCGGGAGGGCCTATAATGAGCAGTTCTTC.

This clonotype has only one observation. Written as DNA, the CDR3 is TGTGCCAGCGCCAGACAGGGGTACGAGCAGTACTTC. Translated, it gives CASARQGYEQYF. The chain is built from TRBV6-6 and TRBJ2-5, with 8 bases that match TRBD1. The J call may be in error: the DNA end matches TRBJ2-7 better. CDR1 MNHNY and CDR2 SVGAGI come from the germline V gene (reference sequence). The CDR3 length is 12 residues.

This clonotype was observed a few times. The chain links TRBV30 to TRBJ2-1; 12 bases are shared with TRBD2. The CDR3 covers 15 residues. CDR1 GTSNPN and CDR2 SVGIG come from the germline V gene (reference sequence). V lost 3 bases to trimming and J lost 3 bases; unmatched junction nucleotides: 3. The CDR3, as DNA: TGTGCCTGGAGCCCGGGACTAGCGGGCTACAATGAGCAGTTCTTC. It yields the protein CAWSPGLAGYNEQFF.

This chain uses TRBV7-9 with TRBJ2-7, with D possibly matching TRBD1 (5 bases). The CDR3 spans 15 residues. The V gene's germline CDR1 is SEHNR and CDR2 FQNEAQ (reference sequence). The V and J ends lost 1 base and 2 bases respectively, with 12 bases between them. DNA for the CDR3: TGTGCCAGCAGCTTAGAGGCAGGGAAGCCCTACGAGCAGTACTTC. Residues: CASSLEAGKPYEQYF.

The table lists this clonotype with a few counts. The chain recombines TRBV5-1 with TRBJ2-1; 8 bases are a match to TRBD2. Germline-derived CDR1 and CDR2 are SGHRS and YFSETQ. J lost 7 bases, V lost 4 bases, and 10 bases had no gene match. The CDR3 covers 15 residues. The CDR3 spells CASSPSSGPMNEQFF. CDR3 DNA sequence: TGCGCCAGCAGCCCGTCTAGCGGGCCCATGAATGAGCAGTTCTTC. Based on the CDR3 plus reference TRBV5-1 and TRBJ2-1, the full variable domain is KAGVTQTPRYLIKTRGQQVTLSCSPISGHRSVSWYQQTPGQGLQFLFEYFSETQRNKGNFPGRFSGRQFSNSRSEMNVSTLELGDSALYLCASSPSSGPMNEQFFGPGTRLTVL.

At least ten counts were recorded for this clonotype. Here the CDR3 DNA reads TGTGCCATCAGTCCTACCCAGTTCGACGAGCAGTACTTC. Translated: CAISPTQFDEQYF. The chain has TRBV10-3 and TRBJ2-7; D remains unclear. The CDR3 consists of 13 residues. Germline values: CDR1 ENHRY, CDR2 SYGVKD. The V end lost 5 bases, the J end lost 5 bases, and 13 bases lay between the germline ends.

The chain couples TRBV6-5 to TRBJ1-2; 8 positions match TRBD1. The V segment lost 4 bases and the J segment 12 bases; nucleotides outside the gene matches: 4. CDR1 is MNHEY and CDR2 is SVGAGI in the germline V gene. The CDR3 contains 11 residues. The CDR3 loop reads CASSSQGAHTF. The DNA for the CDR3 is TGTGCCAGCAGTTCGCAGGGGGCACACACCTTC.

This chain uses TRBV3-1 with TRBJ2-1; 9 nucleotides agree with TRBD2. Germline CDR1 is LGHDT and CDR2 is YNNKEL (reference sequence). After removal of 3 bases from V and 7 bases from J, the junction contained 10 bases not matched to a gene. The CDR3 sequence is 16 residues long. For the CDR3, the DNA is TGTGCCAGCAGCCATCCGGGACGAGCGGGGGGTAATGAGCAGTTCTTC. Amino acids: CASSHPGRAGGNEQFF.

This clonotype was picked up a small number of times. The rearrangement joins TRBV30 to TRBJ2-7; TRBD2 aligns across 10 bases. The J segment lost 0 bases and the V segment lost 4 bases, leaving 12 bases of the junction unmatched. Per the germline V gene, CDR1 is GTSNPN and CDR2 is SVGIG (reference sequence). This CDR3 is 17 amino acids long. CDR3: CAWKEWTSGLSSYEQYF. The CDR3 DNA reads TGTGCCTGGAAGGAGTGGACTAGCGGTCTTAGCTCCTACGAGCAGTACTTC.

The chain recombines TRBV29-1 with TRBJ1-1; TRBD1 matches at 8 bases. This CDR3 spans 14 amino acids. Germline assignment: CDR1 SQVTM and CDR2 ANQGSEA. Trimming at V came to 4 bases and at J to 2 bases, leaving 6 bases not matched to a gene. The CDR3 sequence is CSVVPTGANTEAFF. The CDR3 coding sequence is TGCAGCGTTGTCCCGACAGGGGCAAACACTGAAGCTTTCTTT.

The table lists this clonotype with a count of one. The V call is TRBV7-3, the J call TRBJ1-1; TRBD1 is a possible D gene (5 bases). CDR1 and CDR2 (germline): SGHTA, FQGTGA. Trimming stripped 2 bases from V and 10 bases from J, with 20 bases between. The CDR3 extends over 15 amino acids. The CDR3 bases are TGTGCCAGCAGCTTAGACGGGACTATGGCAGTCGGAGCTTTCTTT. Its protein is CASSLDGTMAVGAFF.

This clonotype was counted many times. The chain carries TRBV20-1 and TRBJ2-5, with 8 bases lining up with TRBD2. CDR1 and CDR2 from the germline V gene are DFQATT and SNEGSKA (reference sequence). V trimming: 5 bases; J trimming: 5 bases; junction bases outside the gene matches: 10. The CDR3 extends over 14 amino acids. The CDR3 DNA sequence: TGCAGTGCTGGCGGGGGGAGGAGTAGTGAGACCCAGTACTTC. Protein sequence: CSAGGGRSSETQYF.